The entry that follows covers one TCR beta chain sequence. Antigen: not known. The sample belongs to a study of Ad26.COV2.S vaccination and SARS-CoV-2 variants. Across the whole study: Each vaccinee took Ad26.COV2.S intramuscularly, once or twice 56 days apart. Findings and caveats of the study: Reportedly, spike-specific CD8+ and CD4+ T cell responses achieved substantial breadth once vaccination had taken place.

Repertoires were generated with immunoSEQ multiplex PCR, while TCRdb's copy carries only in-frame clones and drops some. The sample records under 400,000 clones, 80% to 90% being singletons. Stated treatment: 19 received Ad26.COV2.S at low or high dose, single or two shots; five or six received placebo; per-sample allocation not given. It was on day 63 after the first vaccine or placebo injection that samples were taken. It was an adult aged 18-55 years in Boston who was the donor. An Ad26 vector expressing Wuhan-strain SARS-CoV-2 spike constituted the vaccine. The TCR originated in a person between 18 and 60 years old who received the Ad26.COV2.S COVID-19 vaccine or a placebo. This material consisted of peripheral blood, taken in a trial of Ad26.COV2.S vaccine versus placebo.

CDR3 sequence reads: CASSLIQLAGVYTNEQFF. CDR3 nucleotide sequence: TGTGCCAGCAGCCTGATCCAACTAGCGGGGGTATATACAAATGAGCAGTTCTTC. The chain carries TRBV3-1 (or the pseudogene TRBV3-2) and TRBJ2-1; 11 nucleotides line up with TRBD2. The germline CDR1 and CDR2 sequences are LGHDT and YNNKEL (reference sequence). This CDR3 is built from 18 residues. The ends lost 4 bases at V and 7 bases at J; junction bases unmatched: 15.